The rows below give T cell receptor beta chains drawn from one sample of a study of shared clonotypes between healthy human individuals. The assay was immunoSEQ multiplex PCR, and TCRdb's table has in-frame clones only and misses some. This sample has about 2 million clones, with approximately 94% found just once. The source material was naive CD8+ T cells sorted from blood. The receptors were sampled from a man aged 18-30 years in good health. Each CDR3 is given with its conserved first and last residue. Fields, in order: clone size, V gene, J gene, D gene, CDR3 protein, CDR3 DNA. D genes are given only for firm matches. A row's size may be missing; if present it is once, few, many or a size class.

abundance: -
v_gene: TRBV21-1
j_gene: TRBJ2-5
d_gene: -
CDR3aa: CASSKVEEWAQETQYF
CDR3nt: TGTGCCAGCAGCAAAGTCGAGGAATGGGCCCAAGAGACCCAGTACTTC

abundance: -
v_gene: TRBV30
j_gene: TRBJ1-3
d_gene: -
CDR3aa: CAWNHGGGNTIYF
CDR3nt: TGTGCCTGGAATCATGGGGGCGGAAACACCATATATTTT

abundance: -
v_gene: TRBV29-1
j_gene: TRBJ2-7
d_gene: -
CDR3aa: CSVDGAGPQGDEQYF
CDR3nt: TGCAGCGTTGACGGGGCCGGGCCCCAGGGCGACGAGCAGTACTTC

abundance: -
v_gene: TRBV5-6
j_gene: TRBJ2-7
d_gene: -
CDR3aa: CASSLAAAADEQYF
CDR3nt: TGTGCCAGCAGCTTGGCGGCCGCCGCTGACGAGCAGTACTTC

abundance: once
v_gene: TRBV27
j_gene: TRBJ1-1
d_gene: -
CDR3aa: CASSYQLNTEAFF
CDR3nt: TGTGCCAGCAGTTACCAGTTGAACACTGAAGCTTTCTTT

abundance: -
v_gene: TRBV5-4
j_gene: TRBJ2-7
d_gene: TRBD1
CDR3aa: CASSIDRGSYEQYF
CDR3nt: TGTGCCAGCAGCATTGACAGGGGTTCGTACGAGCAGTACTTC

abundance: -
v_gene: TRBV27
j_gene: TRBJ1-1
d_gene: -
CDR3aa: CASSPHRGATEAFF
CDR3nt: TGTGCCAGCAGTCCCCATAGGGGCGCAACTGAAGCTTTCTTT

abundance: -
v_gene: TRBV7-9
j_gene: TRBJ2-7
d_gene: TRBD2
CDR3aa: CASSFLAGVTSEQYF
CDR3nt: TGTGCCAGCAGCTTCCTAGCGGGAGTCACAAGCGAGCAGTACTTC

abundance: -
v_gene: TRBV4-1
j_gene: TRBJ2-3
d_gene: -
CDR3aa: CASSQDPAVADTQYF
CDR3nt: TGCGCCAGCAGCCAAGATCCCGCAGTGGCAGATACGCAGTATTTT

abundance: -
v_gene: TRBV4-2
j_gene: TRBJ2-7
d_gene: TRBD2
CDR3aa: CASSQESSGFSYEQYF
CDR3nt: TGTGCCAGCAGCCAAGAATCTAGCGGGTTCTCCTACGAGCAGTACTTC

abundance: -
v_gene: TRBV30
j_gene: TRBJ1-1
d_gene: -
CDR3aa: CAWSPGGTEAFF
CDR3nt: TGTGCCTGGAGTCCGGGGGGAACTGAAGCTTTCTTT

abundance: -
v_gene: TRBV27
j_gene: TRBJ2-2
d_gene: TRBD2
CDR3aa: CASSLLAGGVGTGELFF
CDR3nt: TGTGCCAGCAGTTTACTAGCGGGGGGAGTGGGCACCGGGGAGCTGTTTTTT

abundance: -
v_gene: TRBV7-9
j_gene: TRBJ1-2
d_gene: TRBD1
CDR3aa: CASSLQGDSSYGYTF
CDR3nt: TGTGCCAGCAGCTTACAGGGGGACTCAAGCTATGGCTACACCTTC